The 25 T cell receptor beta chains presented below share a single source sample, sequenced in a study of cytomegalovirus exposure and HLA in healthy donors (TCRdb year 2017). The library came from the immunoSEQ multiplex PCR assay. In its TCRdb copy, this immuneACCESS table keeps in-frame sequences only and misses some clones. Where compared with another copy, unresolved V genes explain less than half of these, and the others have no known cause. This sample holds roughly 200,000 clones; 80% to 85% were observed only once. The ten largest clones take up around 1.2% of the sample. Sequencing used PBMCs. These receptors were taken from a woman aged 25 to 45 in good health and CMV-seronegative.

This clone has only a few counts. V is TRBV6-1 and J is TRBJ1-2; possible D gene TRBD1, 6 bases. The V end lost 2 bases, the J end lost 7 bases, and 14 bases lay between the germline ends. Germline V CDR1 and CDR2: MNHNS, SASEGT. The CDR3 runs to 14 residues. CDR3 region: CASSESGQPFGYTF. Written as DNA, the CDR3 is TGTGCCAGCAGTGAATCAGGACAGCCCTTTGGCTACACCTTC.

As for this clone: Within the sample, other DNA sequences also encode this same CDR3. The chain couples TRBV5-1 to TRBJ1-5; 7 positions match TRBD1. J was trimmed by 2 bases and V by 4 bases; bases with no gene match: 6. Germline values: CDR1 SGHRS, CDR2 YFSETQ. The CDR3 consists of 15 residues. CDR3 nucleotide sequence: TGCGCCAGCAGCCTCGAGGGGGCCGGCAATCAGCCCCAGCATTTT. It codes for CASSLEGAGNQPQHF.

The chain joins TRBV6-6 to TRBJ2-5; D perhaps matches TRBD1 (6 bases). V lost 2 bases, J lost 0 bases, and 7 bases lay in between. There are 14 residues in the CDR3. The V gene's germline CDR1 is MNHNY and CDR2 SVGAGI (reference sequence). CDR3: CASSYGQYQETQYF. The DNA for the CDR3 is TGTGCCAGCAGTTACGGACAGTACCAAGAGACCCAGTACTTC.

The chain has TRBV14 and TRBJ2-7; tentatively, D is TRBD2 (6 bases). The germline CDR1 and CDR2 sequences are SGHDN and FVKESK. V lost 3 bases and J 4 bases, leaving 25 bases between the germline ends. The CDR3 length is 18 residues. The CDR3 DNA is TGTGCCAGCAGCCACGAATTTGACCCACGGCTAGCGAGTTACGAGCAGTACTTC. It encodes CASSHEFDPRLASYEQYF.

This clone appeared a few times. This chain uses TRBV6-5 with TRBJ2-7; TRBD1 matches 7 bases. Germline CDR1 and CDR2: MNHEY and SVGAGI. The CDR3 runs to 15 residues. With V trimmed by 6 bases and J by 5 bases, 13 bases remained unmatched. The CDR3 nucleotides are TGTGCCAGCAGCCGTGTGGGACAGAGGGCTGACGAGCAGTACTTC. Translating gives CASSRVGQRADEQYF.

The chain has TRBV6-4 and TRBJ2-3; D is possibly TRBD1 (6 bases). The CDR3 length is 14 residues. V lost 6 bases to trimming and J lost 0 bases, with 10 bases between them. CDR1 is MRHNA and CDR2 is SNTAGT in the germline V gene. The CDR3 is CASRPDSSTDTQYF. DNA of the CDR3: TGTGCCAGCAGACCGGACAGTAGCACAGATACGCAGTATTTT.

The genes are TRBV6-1 and TRBJ2-2; TRBD1 matches at 9 bases. The V segment lost 8 bases and the J segment 4 bases; nucleotides outside the gene matches: 2. Germline-derived CDR1 and CDR2 are MNHNS and SASEGT. This CDR3 is built from 13 residues. For the CDR3, the DNA is TGTGCCAGCTGGGGACAGGGCACCGGGGAGCTGTTTTTT. Protein product: CASWGQGTGELFF.

In DNA, the CDR3 is TGTGCCAGCAGTGTCGGACAGGGGGCCAGTTCCGAGCAGTTCTTC. Encoded protein: CASSVGQGASSEQFF. The chain has TRBV11-2 and TRBJ2-1; 11 bases agree with TRBD1. The V gene's germline CDR1 is SGHAT and CDR2 FQNNGV. After removal of 6 bases from V and 10 bases from J, the junction contained 11 bases not matched to a gene. The CDR3 sequence is 15 residues long.

This clone was counted once. V and J are TRBV5-4 and TRBJ2-7; TRBD2 matches at 7 bases. From germline, CDR1 is SGHNT and CDR2 YYREEE (reference sequence). The trim removed 2 bases at V and 0 bases at J, leaving 2 bases unmatched. The CDR3 is made up of 14 amino acids. CDR3 sequence: CASSFGGSSYEQYF. Here the CDR3 DNA reads TGTGCCAGCAGCTTTGGCGGGAGCTCCTACGAGCAGTACTTC.

The chain uses TRBV10-3 and TRBJ2-7, with 11 bases that match TRBD2. CDR1 is ENHRY and CDR2 is SYGVKD in the germline V gene. There are 16 residues in the CDR3. V lost 4 bases to trimming and J lost 2 bases; unmatched junction nucleotides: 7. CDR3 coding DNA: TGTGCCATCAGTGGGACTAGCGGGCGGCGCCCCTACGAGCAGTACTTC. It translates to CAISGTSGRRPYEQYF.

This clone was detected only once. The rearrangement joins TRBV10-1 to TRBJ2-3; perhaps TRBD1 as D (6 bases). Germline V CDR1 and CDR2: WNHNN, SYGVQD (reference sequence). CDR3 length equals 15 residues. Trimming took off 0 bases at V and 5 bases at J, with 12 bases between the two ends. CDR3 DNA: TGCGCCAGCAGTGAGTCGGCCAGGGGATTAGATACGCAGTATTTT. Its translation is CASSESARGLDTQYF.

This clone was seen a few times. The gene calls are TRBV15 and TRBJ2-7; 7 bases line up with TRBD1. CDR1 is LNHNV, CDR2 YYDKDF, per germline (reference sequence). The J segment lost 6 bases and the V segment lost 6 bases, leaving 11 bases of the junction unmatched. CDR3 length: 14 amino acids. The CDR3 here is CATSESTGNFEQYF. Here the CDR3 DNA reads TGTGCCACCAGTGAGTCGACAGGGAACTTCGAGCAGTACTTC.

The gene calls are TRBV27 and TRBJ2-6, with 9 positions matching TRBD1. V was pared by 7 bases and J by 2 bases, with 9 bases of the junction left unmatched. CDR1 and CDR2 (germline): MNHEY, SMNVEV (reference sequence). The CDR3 is made up of 17 amino acids. The CDR3 region is CASTDRGREPGANVLTF. The CDR3 nucleotides read TGTGCCAGCACCGACAGGGGGAGAGAGCCTGGGGCCAACGTCCTGACTTTC.

The chain links TRBV19 to TRBJ1-3; D ambiguous. Per germline, CDR1 LNHDA and CDR2 SQIVND (reference sequence). The germline V and J ends were trimmed by 2 bases and 7 bases, with 9 bases remaining between them. The CDR3 covers 13 residues. CDR3 residues: CASSITLANTIYF. The DNA of the CDR3 is TGTGCCAGTAGTATAACCTTGGCCAACACCATATATTTT.

The chain joins TRBV5-1 to TRBJ2-1, with 7 bases fitting TRBD1. V gave up 3 bases and J gave up 3 bases; unmatched junction bases: 3. Per germline, CDR1 SGHRS and CDR2 YFSETQ. The CDR3 length is 14 residues. For the CDR3, the DNA is TGCGCCAGCAGCTCGGGACAGAACTACAATGAGCAGTTCTTC. This codes for CASSSGQNYNEQFF.

Points on this clone: This sample includes further DNA sequences coding for the same CDR3. V gene TRBV9 combines with J gene TRBJ1-1, with 7 bases lining up with TRBD1. V gave up 3 bases and J gave up 1 base; unmatched junction bases: 3. The CDR3 runs to 14 residues. Germline CDR1 is SGDLS and CDR2 is YYNGEE. The CDR3 is CASSGQGANTEAFF. DNA for the CDR3: TGTGCCAGCAGCGGACAGGGAGCGAACACTGAAGCTTTCTTT. The whole variable domain, remainder taken from reference TRBV9 and TRBJ1-1, is DSGVTQTPKHLITATGQRVTLRCSPRSGDLSVYWYQQSLDQGLQFLIQYYNGEERAKGNILERFSAQQFPDLHSELNLSSLELGDSALYFCASSGQGANTEAFFGQGTRLTVV.

The rearrangement links TRBV5-4 to TRBJ1-1; 9 bases are a match to TRBD1. V lost 4 bases and J lost 6; bases outside the gene matches: 4. Germline CDR1 SGHNT, CDR2 YYREEE (reference sequence). CDR3 length: 13 amino acids. CDR3 sequence reads: CASSRTGDAEAFF. Here the CDR3 DNA reads TGTGCCAGCAGCAGGACAGGGGACGCTGAAGCTTTCTTT.

The CDR3 loop is CASSLYRREVQYF. In nucleotides, the CDR3 is TGTGCCAGCAGTTTATACAGGAGGGAGGTCCAGTACTTC. The chain has TRBV27 and TRBJ2-5, with D possibly TRBD2 on 6 matching bases. Germline lookup yields CDR1 MNHEY and CDR2 SMNVEV (reference sequence). The CDR3 sequence is 13 residues long. Deletions cut 1 base from V and 10 bases from J, with 13 bases between.

The rearrangement uses TRBV7-3 and TRBJ2-1, with 8 bases matching TRBD2. Germline loops: CDR1 SGHTA, CDR2 FQGTGA. The CDR3 spans 16 residues. Trimming removed 0 bases from V and 0 bases from J; junction bases left unmatched: 1. CDR3 nucleotides: TGTGCCAGCAGCTTAACCGGGACTAGCTCCTACAATGAGCAGTTCTTC. This translates into CASSLTGTSSYNEQFF.

The sample holds one count of this clone. V usage is TRBV19 and J usage is TRBJ2-1; the match to TRBD2 covers 9 bases. The germline CDR1 and CDR2 sequences are LNHDA and SQIVND (reference sequence). V lost 6 bases to trimming and J lost 3 bases; unmatched junction nucleotides: 3. The CDR3 has 14 residues. CDR3 amino acids: CASRRAGGYNEQFF. In nucleotides, the CDR3 is TGTGCCAGTAGGCGAGCGGGGGGCTACAATGAGCAGTTCTTC.

The chain joins TRBV7-2 to TRBJ1-4; 7 nucleotides line up with TRBD1. Germline-derived CDR1 and CDR2 are SGHTA and FQGNSA. Trimming removed 5 bases from V and 8 bases from J; junction bases left unmatched: 5. The CDR3 extends over 13 amino acids. The CDR3 is CASSLGTAEKLFF. CDR3 in DNA: TGTGCCAGCAGCCTCGGGACAGCAGAAAAACTGTTTTTT.

The count of this clone is one. V and J are TRBV28 and TRBJ1-1; no firm D call. V was cut by 5 bases and J by 10 bases, with 14 bases left in between. Per the germline V gene, CDR1 is MDHEN and CDR2 is SYDVKM. The CDR3 covers 12 residues. CDR3 loop: CASSIPLTRAFF. CDR3 nucleotide sequence: TGTGCCAGCAGTATCCCCCTCACGCGAGCTTTCTTT.

The genes are TRBV6-6 and TRBJ1-1; tentatively, D is TRBD1 (6 bases). Germline lookup yields CDR1 MNHNY and CDR2 SVGAGI (reference sequence). Trimming left V 0 bases short and J 3 bases short, with 11 bases between. The length of the CDR3 is 15 residues. CDR3 nucleotide sequence: TGTGCCAGCAGTTACTCGAGGGCAGGGGACACTGAAGCTTTCTTT. Its translation: CASSYSRAGDTEAFF.

V usage is TRBV30 and J usage is TRBJ2-5, with 7 bases fitting TRBD1. This CDR3 spans 12 amino acids. Unmatched junction bases numbered 4, after V lost 8 bases and J lost 1 base. CDR1 and CDR2 from the germline V gene are GTSNPN and SVGIG (reference sequence). The CDR3 here is CAQNRGQETQYF. As DNA, the CDR3 is TGTGCCCAGAACAGGGGCCAAGAGACCCAGTACTTC.

The sample holds a few counts of this clone. CDR3 in DNA: TGTGCCAGCAGGCTCGGGACAGTGAACACCGGGGAGCTGTTTTTT. It specifies CASRLGTVNTGELFF. J is TRBJ2-2 and V is TRBV5-4, with TRBD1 matching 7 bases. Trimming removed 5 bases from V and 1 base from J; junction bases left unmatched: 5. Germline loops: CDR1 SGHNT, CDR2 YYREEE (reference sequence). CDR3 size: 15 residues.